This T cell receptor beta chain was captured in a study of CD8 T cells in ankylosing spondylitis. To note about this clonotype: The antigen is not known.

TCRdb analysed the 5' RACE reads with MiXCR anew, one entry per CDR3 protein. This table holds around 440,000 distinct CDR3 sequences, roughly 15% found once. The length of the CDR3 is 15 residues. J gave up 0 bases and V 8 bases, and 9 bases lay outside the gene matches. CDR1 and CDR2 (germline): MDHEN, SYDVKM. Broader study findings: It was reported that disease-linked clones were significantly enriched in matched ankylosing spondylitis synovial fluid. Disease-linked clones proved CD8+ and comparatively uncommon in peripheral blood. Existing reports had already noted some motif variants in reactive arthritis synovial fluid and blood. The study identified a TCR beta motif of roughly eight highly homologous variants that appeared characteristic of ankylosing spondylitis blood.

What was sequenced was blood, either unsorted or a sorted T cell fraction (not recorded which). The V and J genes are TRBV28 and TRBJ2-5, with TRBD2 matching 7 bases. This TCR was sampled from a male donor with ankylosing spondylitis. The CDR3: CASSMGGGDQETQYF. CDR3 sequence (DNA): TGTGCCAGCTCTATGGGGGGGGGGGACCAAGAGACCCAGTACTTC.